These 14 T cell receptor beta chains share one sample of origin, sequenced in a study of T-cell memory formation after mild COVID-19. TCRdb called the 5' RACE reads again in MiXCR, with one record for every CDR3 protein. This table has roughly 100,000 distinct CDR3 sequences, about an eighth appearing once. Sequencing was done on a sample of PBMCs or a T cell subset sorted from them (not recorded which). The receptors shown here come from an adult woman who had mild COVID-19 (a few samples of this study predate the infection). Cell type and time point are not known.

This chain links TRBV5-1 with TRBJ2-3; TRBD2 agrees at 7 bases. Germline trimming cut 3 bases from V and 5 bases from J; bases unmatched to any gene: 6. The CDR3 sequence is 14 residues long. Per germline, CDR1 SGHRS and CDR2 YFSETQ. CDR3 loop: CASSSRSGEDTQYF. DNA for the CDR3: TGCGCCAGCAGCTCAAGAAGCGGGGAAGATACGCAGTATTTT.

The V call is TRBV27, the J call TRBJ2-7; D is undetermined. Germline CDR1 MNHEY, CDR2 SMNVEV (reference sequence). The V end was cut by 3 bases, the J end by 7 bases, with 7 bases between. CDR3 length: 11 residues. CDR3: CASSFSEEQYF. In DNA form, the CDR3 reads TGTGCCAGCAGTTTTAGTGAAGAGCAGTACTTC.

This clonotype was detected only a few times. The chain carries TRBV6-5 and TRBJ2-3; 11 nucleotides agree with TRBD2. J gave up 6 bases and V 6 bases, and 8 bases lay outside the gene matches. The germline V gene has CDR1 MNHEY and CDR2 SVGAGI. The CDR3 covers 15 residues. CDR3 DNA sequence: TGTGCCAGCAGCAGTAGCGGGGGGGCCGGTGATACGCAGTATTTT. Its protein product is CASSSSGGAGDTQYF.

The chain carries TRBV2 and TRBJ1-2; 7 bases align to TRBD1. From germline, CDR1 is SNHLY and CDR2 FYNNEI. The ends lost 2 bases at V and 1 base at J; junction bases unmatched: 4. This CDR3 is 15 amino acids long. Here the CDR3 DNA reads TGTGCCAGCAGTGAAAGGGGGACAGATAACTATGGCTACACCTTC. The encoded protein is CASSERGTDNYGYTF.

CDR3 bases: TGCGCCAGCAGGCTAGCGGTTTACAATGAGCAGTTCTTC. Protein sequence: CASRLAVYNEQFF. The genes are TRBV4-1 and TRBJ2-1; 7 nucleotides line up with TRBD2. This CDR3 has 13 amino acids. V was pared by 6 bases and J by 4 bases, with 3 bases of the junction left unmatched. Germline CDR1 reads MGHRA; CDR2 reads YSYEKL.

This chain's CDR3 is CASSSGEEQFF. CDR3 DNA: TGTGCCAGCAGTTCCGGGGAGGAGCAGTTCTTC. The chain combines TRBV6-5 with TRBJ2-1; D might be TRBD2 (5 bases). This CDR3 has 11 residues. Trimming pared 4 bases from V and 10 bases from J, leaving 8 bases between. Germline V gene sequence: CDR1 MNHEY, CDR2 SVGAGI.

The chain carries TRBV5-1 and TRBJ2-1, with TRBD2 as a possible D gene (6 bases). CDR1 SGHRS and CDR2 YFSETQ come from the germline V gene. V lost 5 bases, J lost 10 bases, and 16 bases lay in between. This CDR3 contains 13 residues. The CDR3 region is CASRKSGGLEQFF. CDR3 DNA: TGCGCCAGCAGAAAGAGTGGGGGACTGGAGCAGTTCTTC.

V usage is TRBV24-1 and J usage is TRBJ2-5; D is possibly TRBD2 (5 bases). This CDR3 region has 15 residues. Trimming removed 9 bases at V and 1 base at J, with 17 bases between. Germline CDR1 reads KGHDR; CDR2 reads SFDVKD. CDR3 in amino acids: CATQGGTAPQETQYF. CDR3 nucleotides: TGTGCCACCCAAGGAGGAACAGCACCCCAAGAGACCCAGTACTTC.

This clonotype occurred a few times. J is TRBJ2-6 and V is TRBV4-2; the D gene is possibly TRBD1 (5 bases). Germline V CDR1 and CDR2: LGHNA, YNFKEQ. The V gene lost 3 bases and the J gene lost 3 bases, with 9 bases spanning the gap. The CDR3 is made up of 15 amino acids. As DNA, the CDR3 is TGTGCCAGCAGCCACAGGGAAGTTGGGGCCAACGTCCTGACTTTC. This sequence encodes CASSHREVGANVLTF.

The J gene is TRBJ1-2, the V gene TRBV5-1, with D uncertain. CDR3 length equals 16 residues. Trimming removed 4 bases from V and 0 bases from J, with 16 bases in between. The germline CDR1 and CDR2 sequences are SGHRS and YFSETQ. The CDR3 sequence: CASSPDSRQSNYGYTF. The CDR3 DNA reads TGCGCCAGCAGCCCCGATAGCCGGCAATCTAACTATGGCTACACCTTC. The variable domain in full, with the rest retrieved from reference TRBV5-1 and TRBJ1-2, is KAGVTQTPRYLIKTRGQQVTLSCSPISGHRSVSWYQQTPGQGLQFLFEYFSETQRNKGNFPGRFSGRQFSNSRSEMNVSTLELGDSALYLCASSPDSRQSNYGYTFGSGTRLTVV.

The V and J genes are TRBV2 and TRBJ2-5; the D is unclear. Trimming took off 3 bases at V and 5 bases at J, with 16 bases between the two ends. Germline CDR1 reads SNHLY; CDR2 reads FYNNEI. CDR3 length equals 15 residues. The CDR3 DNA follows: TGTGCCAGCAGTGAGGTTAGCTCGGGTCAGGAGACCCAGTACTTC. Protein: CASSEVSSGQETQYF.

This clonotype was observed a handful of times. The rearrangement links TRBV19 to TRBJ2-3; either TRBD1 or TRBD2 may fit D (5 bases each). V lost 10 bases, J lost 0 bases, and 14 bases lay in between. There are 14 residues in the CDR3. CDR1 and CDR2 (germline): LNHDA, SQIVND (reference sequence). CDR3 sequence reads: CATEVRGSTDTQYF. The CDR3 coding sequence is TGTGCCACCGAGGTGAGGGGAAGCACAGATACGCAGTATTTT.

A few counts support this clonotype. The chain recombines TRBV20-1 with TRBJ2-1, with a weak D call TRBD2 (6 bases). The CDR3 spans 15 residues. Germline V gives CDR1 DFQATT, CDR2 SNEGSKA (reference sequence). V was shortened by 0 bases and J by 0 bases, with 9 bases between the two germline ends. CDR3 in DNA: TGCAGTGCTAGAGATATCGGGAGCTCCTACAATGAGCAGTTCTTC. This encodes CSARDIGSSYNEQFF.

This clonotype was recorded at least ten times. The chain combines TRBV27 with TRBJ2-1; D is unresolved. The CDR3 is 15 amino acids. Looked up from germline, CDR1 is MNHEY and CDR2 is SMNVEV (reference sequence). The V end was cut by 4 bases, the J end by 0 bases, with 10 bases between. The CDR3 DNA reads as TGTGCCAGCAGTTACCAGTGGAGCTCCTACAATGAGCAGTTCTTC. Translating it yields CASSYQWSSYNEQFF.